One sample yielded the 21 T cell receptor beta chains listed below, sequenced in a study of blood T cell repertoires in COVID-19. Sequencing was performed with immunoSEQ multiplex PCR; in TCRdb, only in-frame clones are kept and a portion is missing. Of hundreds of thousands of clones listed, 75% to 90% are singletons. The sample comprised peripheral blood. These receptors were collected from a woman between 25 and 40 years old who had recovered from COVID-19.

This chain connects TRBV5-1 to TRBJ1-6; D possibly corresponds to TRBD1 (6 bases). Looked up from germline, CDR1 is SGHRS and CDR2 is YFSETQ. V shed 3 bases and J shed 6 bases, with 10 bases lying between them. There are 14 residues in the CDR3. As DNA, the CDR3 is TGCGCCAGCAGCTCAGGGGACCTTAATTCACCCCTCCACTTT. Translation gives CASSSGDLNSPLHF.

This clone was detected only a few times. The V gene is TRBV6-6, the J gene TRBJ2-1; 7 bases are a match to TRBD1. Trimming cost V 7 bases and J 11 bases; bases outside gene matches: 5. CDR3 size: 11 residues. Germline V gene sequence: CDR1 MNHNY, CDR2 SVGAGI (reference sequence). The CDR3 is CASTSGQKQFF. The DNA for the CDR3 is TGTGCCAGCACCTCGGGACAGAAGCAGTTCTTC.

The chain has TRBV6-5 and TRBJ2-7, with 10 bases aligning to TRBD2. V lost 0 bases, J lost 2 bases, and 4 bases stayed unmatched. Germline loops: CDR1 MNHEY, CDR2 SVGAGI. The CDR3 has 16 amino acids. The CDR3 reads CASSYSLAGAPYEQYF. CDR3 nucleotides: TGTGCCAGCAGTTACTCGCTAGCGGGGGCCCCCTACGAGCAGTACTTC.

The V gene is TRBV5-4, the J gene TRBJ2-5; D gene ambiguous. Per the germline V gene, CDR1 is SGHNT and CDR2 is YYREEE (reference sequence). Trimming cost V 2 bases and J 2 bases, with 13 bases left between them. This CDR3 region has 15 residues. CDR3 coding DNA: TGTGCCAGCAGCTTAAGAGGTCACCTACAAGAGACCCAGTACTTC. It yields the protein CASSLRGHLQETQYF.

This clone showed up just a few times. This chain joins TRBV7-2 and TRBJ1-1, with TRBD1 identical over 8 bases. The CDR3 extends over 14 amino acids. After removal of 10 bases from V and 0 bases from J, the junction contained 7 bases not matched to a gene. Germline V gives CDR1 SGHTA, CDR2 FQGNSA. CDR3 protein: CATRTGIMNTEAFF. The CDR3 DNA reads as TGTGCCACCCGGACAGGGATAATGAACACTGAAGCTTTCTTT.

The chain joins TRBV5-1 to TRBJ2-2, with a tentative D call TRBD2 (6 bases). V shed 2 bases and J shed 0 bases, with 11 bases lying between them. Germline CDR1 reads SGHRS; CDR2 reads YFSETQ. The CDR3 consists of 16 residues. CDR3 amino acids: CASSLISGANTGELFF. CDR3 nucleotide sequence: TGCGCCAGCAGCTTAATTAGCGGAGCGAACACCGGGGAGCTGTTTTTT. Drawing the rest from reference TRBV5-1 and TRBJ2-2, the complete variable domain is KAGVTQTPRYLIKTRGQQVTLSCSPISGHRSVSWYQQTPGQGLQFLFEYFSETQRNKGNFPGRFSGRQFSNSRSEMNVSTLELGDSALYLCASSLISGANTGELFFGEGSRLTVL.

In its sample, this clone was seen once. The V gene is TRBV5-4, the J gene TRBJ2-5; D not certain. The germline V gene has CDR1 SGHNT and CDR2 YYREEE (reference sequence). Trimming removed 1 base from V and 4 bases from J, with 14 bases in between. The CDR3 is made up of 15 amino acids. The CDR3: CASSLSPGWLETQYF. In nucleotides, the CDR3 is TGTGCCAGCAGCTTGTCTCCCGGGTGGTTAGAGACCCAGTACTTC.

The chain carries TRBV6-5 and TRBJ1-1; a possible D gene is TRBD1 (5 bases). Trimming left V 0 bases short and J 1 base short, with 9 bases between. CDR3 length: 15 amino acids. Germline assignment: CDR1 MNHEY and CDR2 SVGAGI. The CDR3 reads CASSYSGGSNTEAFF. In DNA form, the CDR3 reads TGTGCCAGCAGTTACTCGGGGGGATCGAACACTGAAGCTTTCTTT.

This clone appeared a single time. The genes are TRBV18 and TRBJ2-5; possibly TRBD1 for D (6 bases). In germline, CDR1 is KGHSH, CDR2 LQKENI. The V end lost 2 bases, the J end lost 4 bases, and 17 bases lay between the germline ends. This CDR3 contains 16 residues. CDR3 nucleotide sequence: TGTGCCAGCTCACCAAGCAGGGGCCTCGAGGTAGAGACCCAGTACTTC. It codes for CASSPSRGLEVETQYF.

This clone has only one observation. The chain carries TRBV11-2 and TRBJ2-3; D remains ambiguous. From germline, CDR1 is SGHAT and CDR2 FQNNGV. The germline V and J ends were trimmed by 6 bases and 0 bases, with 16 bases remaining between them. This CDR3 contains 16 residues. Written as DNA, the CDR3 is TGTGCCAGCAGGTCGCTAGAGAACCCTAGCACAGATACGCAGTATTTT. Translation: CASRSLENPSTDTQYF.

The V gene is TRBV3-1 (or the pseudogene TRBV3-2), the J gene TRBJ2-3, with D unclear. V lost 4 bases and J lost 0, with 11 bases in between. This CDR3 is built from 15 residues. Germline V gene data show CDR1 as LGHDT and CDR2 as YNNKEL (reference sequence). The CDR3 spells CASSPADSSTDTQYF. CDR3 nucleotides: TGTGCCAGCAGCCCAGCCGACTCTAGCACAGATACGCAGTATTTT.

The chain uses TRBV6-6 and TRBJ2-7; perhaps TRBD2 as D (6 bases). Trimming stripped 9 bases from V and 5 bases from J, with 11 bases between. This CDR3 comprises 11 residues. In germline, CDR1 is MNHNY, CDR2 SVGAGI (reference sequence). The CDR3 nucleotides read TGTGCCAGTCACAAGCGGGACGAGCAGTACTTC. Amino acids: CASHKRDEQYF.

The chain uses TRBV5-1 and TRBJ2-2; TRBD1 aligns across 10 bases. Germline CDR1 and CDR2: SGHRS and YFSETQ. The ends lost 4 bases at V and 7 bases at J; junction bases unmatched: 4. There are 14 residues in the CDR3. The CDR3 spells CASSKGQGFGELFF. The CDR3 DNA is TGCGCCAGCAGCAAGGGACAGGGGTTCGGGGAGCTGTTTTTT.

Details on this clone: Additional DNA sequences in this sample encode the identical CDR3. The chain joins TRBV19 to TRBJ1-1, with D perhaps TRBD1 (6 bases). The germline CDR1 and CDR2 sequences are LNHDA and SQIVND (reference sequence). The CDR3 runs 14 residues. Deletions cut 5 bases from V and 0 bases from J, with 10 bases between. The CDR3 bases are TGTGCCAGTAGTGATGGACAGTTGAACACTGAAGCTTTCTTT. It encodes CASSDGQLNTEAFF.

CDR3 protein: CASSLAGGSSTDTQYF. The CDR3 DNA is TGTGCCAGCAGCTTAGCCGGCGGGTCTAGCACAGATACGCAGTATTTT. The rearrangement uses TRBV7-2 and TRBJ2-3; a weak D match, TRBD2 (5 bases). V gave up 0 bases and J gave up 0 bases, with 10 bases separating them. The CDR3 is 16 amino acids. Germline CDR1 SGHTA, CDR2 FQGNSA.

The V call is TRBV6-1, the J call TRBJ2-7; 13 bases fit TRBD2. This CDR3 spans 16 amino acids. From germline, CDR1 is MNHNS and CDR2 SASEGT. V lost 1 base, J lost 2 bases, and 2 bases stayed unmatched. The CDR3 reads CASSEGLAGGAYEQYF. The DNA for the CDR3 is TGTGCCAGCAGTGAAGGACTAGCGGGGGGAGCCTACGAGCAGTACTTC.

The rearrangement links TRBV10-3 to TRBJ2-3; D is possibly TRBD2 (6 bases). The CDR3 consists of 14 residues. Germline values: CDR1 ENHRY, CDR2 SYGVKD. V was trimmed by 8 bases and J by 2 bases, leaving 14 bases between them. CDR3 bases: TGTGCCATCCGTATAGCGGAAACCACAGATACGCAGTATTTT. It translates to CAIRIAETTDTQYF.

The V gene is TRBV2, the J gene TRBJ1-1; D unresolved. Germline-derived CDR1 and CDR2 are SNHLY and FYNNEI. V gave up 5 bases and J gave up 0 bases, with 13 bases separating them. This CDR3 contains 15 residues. DNA of the CDR3: TGTGCCAGCAGTCGTCGAGCCCCCGTGAACACTGAAGCTTTCTTT. Its protein is CASSRRAPVNTEAFF.

This chain connects TRBV13 to TRBJ2-7, with TRBD2 matching 10 bases. V trimming: 3 bases; J trimming: 2 bases; junction bases outside the gene matches: 7. Germline-derived CDR1 and CDR2 are PRHDT and FYEKMQ (reference sequence). This CDR3 region has 16 residues. The CDR3 sequence is CASSLRLAGITYEQYF. In DNA, the CDR3 is TGTGCCAGCAGCTTGAGACTAGCGGGTATAACCTACGAGCAGTACTTC.

This clone appeared a few times. V is TRBV7-2 and J is TRBJ2-3; TRBD2 matches at 7 bases. The CDR3 extends over 14 amino acids. Germline assignment: CDR1 SGHTA and CDR2 FQGNSA. The V and J ends lost 3 bases and 6 bases, in that order; junction bases with no gene match: 6. DNA for the CDR3: TGTGCCAGCAGCTTCCAAGCGGGATCTGATACGCAGTATTTT. Translation gives CASSFQAGSDTQYF.

This clone came up a few times. This chain's CDR3 is CASSEREYTEAFF. The DNA of the CDR3 is TGTGCCAGCAGTGAGAGGGAGTACACTGAAGCTTTCTTT. This chain links TRBV6-4 with TRBJ1-1; no firm D call. Germline V gene data show CDR1 as MRHNA and CDR2 as SNTAGT. The V end lost 3 bases, the J end lost 3 bases, and 8 bases lay between the germline ends. This CDR3 region has 13 residues.